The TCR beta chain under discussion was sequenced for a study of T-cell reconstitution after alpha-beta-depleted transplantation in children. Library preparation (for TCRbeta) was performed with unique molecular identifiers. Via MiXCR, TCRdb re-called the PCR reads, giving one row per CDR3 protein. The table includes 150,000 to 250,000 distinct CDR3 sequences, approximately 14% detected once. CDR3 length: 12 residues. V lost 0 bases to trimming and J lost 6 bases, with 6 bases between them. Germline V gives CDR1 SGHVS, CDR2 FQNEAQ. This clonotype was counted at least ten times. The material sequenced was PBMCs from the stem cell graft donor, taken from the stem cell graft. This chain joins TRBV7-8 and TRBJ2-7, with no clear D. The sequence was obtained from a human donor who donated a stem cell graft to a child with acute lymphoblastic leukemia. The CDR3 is CASSLAPSEQYF. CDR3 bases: TGTGCCAGCAGCTTAGCGCCATCCGAGCAGTACTTC.